The 20 T cell receptor beta chains presented below share a single source sample, sequenced in a study of regulatory T cells in long-lasting Graves disease. According to the study, TCR beta libraries were built with iRepertoire HTBI primers and CDR3-region Arm-PCR. TCRdb ran MiXCR on the multiplex PCR reads and lists one entry per CDR3 protein. The sample lists some 410,000 distinct CDR3 sequences, around 15% occurring once. Specified time point: newly diagnosed GD, antithyroid drugs for less than 3 months. There was RNA extracted from PBMCs, and the TCR library was made from it. These data also formed part of another study, on T cells in Graves' hyperthyroidism and ophthalmopathy.

Material: peripheral blood mononuclear cells (PBMCs), obtained at new diagnosis, from a patient treated with antithyroid drugs. Every receptor here comes from a woman aged 30 to 39 with Graves disease.

This clonotype was counted between two and nine times. The chain is built from TRBV10-2 and TRBJ1-6; weak D call: TRBD1 (5 bases). The CDR3 is made up of 14 amino acids. In germline, CDR1 is WSHSY, CDR2 SAAADI. V dropped 0 bases and J dropped 6 bases, with 6 bases sitting between them. The CDR3 nucleotides are TGCGCCAGCAGTGAGTCGGGGGGTAATTCACCCCTCCACTTT. Amino acids: CASSESGGNSPLHF.

This clonotype was picked up many times. The chain couples TRBV12-3 or TRBV12-4 to TRBJ2-5; perhaps D is TRBD1 or TRBD2 (5 bases each). The CDR3 runs to 15 residues. V was shortened by 5 bases and J by 5 bases, with 18 bases between the two germline ends. The CDR3 DNA reads as TGTGCCAGCAGTGACAGCCGGGACGCTTGGGAGACCCAGTACTTC. Translating gives CASSDSRDAWETQYF.

The CDR3 reads CASSDLLAGGGETQYF. The CDR3, as DNA: TGTGCCAGCAGTGACCTACTAGCGGGAGGAGGGGAGACCCAGTACTTC. This rearrangement joins TRBV6-4 to TRBJ2-5; 12 bases map to TRBD2. Germline values: CDR1 MRHNA, CDR2 SNTAGT. The CDR3 runs 16 residues. J was trimmed by 5 bases and V by 2 bases; bases with no gene match: 6.

This clonotype was counted between two and nine times. CDR3 DNA: TGCGCCAGCAGCCAAGATCCCGTCGGGCTAGCGGTAACCTACGAGCAGTACTTC. Amino acid sequence: CASSQDPVGLAVTYEQYF. The V and J genes are TRBV4-1 and TRBJ2-7; 7 bases agree with TRBD2. The trim removed 0 bases at V and 2 bases at J, leaving 13 bases unmatched. Per the germline V gene, CDR1 is MGHRA and CDR2 is YSYEKL. This CDR3 has 18 residues.

This clonotype was seen many times. The rearrangement joins TRBV28 to TRBJ2-1; 9 positions match TRBD1. Germline CDR1 MDHEN, CDR2 SYDVKM. Losses at the gene ends were 7 bases for V and 8 bases for J; bases not matched to a gene: 9. CDR3 size: 14 residues. The CDR3 region is CASTTGDRAYEQFF. The CDR3 coding sequence is TGTGCCAGCACGACCGGGGACAGGGCCTATGAGCAGTTCTTC.

This clonotype was seen many times. The V call is TRBV7-3, the J call TRBJ2-1, with 10 bases aligning to TRBD2. Germline V gives CDR1 SGHTA, CDR2 FQGTGA. The length of the CDR3 is 16 residues. Trimming took 5 bases from V and 8 from J; bases not matched to a gene: 12. The CDR3 region is CASSTIASGSTHEQFF. The CDR3 DNA follows: TGTGCCAGCAGCACCATCGCTAGCGGGAGTACCCATGAGCAGTTCTTC.

This clonotype was counted only a few times. This CDR3 is CASSPSRPGPIEQFF. The CDR3 bases are TGCGCCAGCAGCCCCTCACGCCCGGGCCCGATAGAGCAGTTCTTC. The chain links TRBV4-1 to TRBJ2-1; D ambiguous. Trimming stripped 4 bases from V and 10 bases from J, with 20 bases between. Germline assignment: CDR1 MGHRA and CDR2 YSYEKL. There are 15 residues in the CDR3.

This clonotype was counted at least ten times. V is TRBV20-1 and J is TRBJ1-1, with TRBD1 matching over 7 bases. Trimming took 6 bases from V and 1 from J; bases not matched to a gene: 8. There are 14 residues in the CDR3. Per the germline V gene, CDR1 is DFQATT and CDR2 is SNEGSKA (reference sequence). CDR3 DNA sequence: TGCAGTGCACGGAACAGGGGATGGAACACTGAAGCTTTCTTT. This encodes CSARNRGWNTEAFF.

In its sample, this clonotype was seen many times. The V gene is TRBV3-1, the J gene TRBJ2-1; 10 bases are a match to TRBD2. CDR3 length: 21 residues. The V segment lost 5 bases and the J segment 0 bases; nucleotides outside the gene matches: 19. Germline V gene sequence: CDR1 LGHDT, CDR2 YNNKEL (reference sequence). The CDR3 protein is CASSASDPPLSGRYSYNEQFF. DNA for the CDR3: TGTGCCAGCAGCGCTTCAGATCCCCCCCTTAGCGGGAGGTACTCCTACAATGAGCAGTTCTTC.

This clonotype was observed many times. The J gene is TRBJ2-1, the V gene TRBV13; 7 nucleotides agree with TRBD2. The CDR3 loop spans 16 amino acids. V was clipped by 5 bases and J by 5 bases; unmatched bases: 12. Germline values: CDR1 PRHDT, CDR2 FYEKMQ (reference sequence). CDR3 sequence (DNA): TGTGCCAGCAGCCCCCGCGGCCTAGCGGAGAACAATGAGCAGTTCTTC. Protein: CASSPRGLAENNEQFF.

Many counts were recorded for this clonotype. This chain uses TRBV2 with TRBJ2-7, with D perhaps TRBD1 (5 bases). The germline V gene has CDR1 SNHLY and CDR2 FYNNEI. V lost 7 bases and J lost 1, with 11 bases in between. This CDR3 contains 13 residues. The DNA of the CDR3 is TGTGCCAGCAATTCCCAGGGTTCCTACGAGCAGTACTTC. Protein: CASNSQGSYEQYF.

The chain carries TRBV9 and TRBJ1-1; D may be TRBD1 (6 bases). This CDR3 contains 13 residues. Germline V gives CDR1 SGDLS, CDR2 YYNGEE. The V end was cut by 3 bases, the J end by 3 bases, with 9 bases between. The CDR3 spells CASSARTDTEAFF. Here the CDR3 DNA reads TGTGCCAGCAGCGCCAGGACAGACACTGAAGCTTTCTTT. Together with reference TRBV9 and TRBJ1-1, the CDR3 gives the full variable domain: DSGVTQTPKHLITATGQRVTLRCSPRSGDLSVYWYQQSLDQGLQFLIQYYNGEERAKGNILERFSAQQFPDLHSELNLSSLELGDSALYFCASSARTDTEAFFGQGTRLTVV.

This clonotype was seen repeatedly, ten times or more. The chain carries TRBV20-1 and TRBJ2-1, with a possible D match to TRBD1 (7 bases). This CDR3 is 15 amino acids long. V dropped 4 bases and J dropped 3 bases, with 16 bases sitting between them. From germline, CDR1 is DFQATT and CDR2 SNEGSKA (reference sequence). CDR3 coding DNA: TGCAGTGCTAAGTGGGCAGGGGGGTTCTACAATGAGCAGTTCTTC. Its translation is CSAKWAGGFYNEQFF.

In this sample, this clonotype turned up a few times. The V gene is TRBV7-9, the J gene TRBJ1-4, with unresolved D. The V gene's germline CDR1 is SEHNR and CDR2 FQNEAQ (reference sequence). This CDR3 has 14 amino acids. Between the trimmed V and J ends, which lost 1 base and 7 bases, there was a span of 10 bases. The CDR3 DNA is TGTGCCAGCAGCTTAGGGGCGGATGGTGAAAAACTGTTTTTT. Translation: CASSLGADGEKLFF.

Comment on this clonotype: Since a much larger clone is just one base distant, this may be a read error. The chain joins TRBV10-3 to TRBJ2-1, with a possible D match to TRBD1 (5 bases). With 1 base removed from V and 13 bases from J, the gap between germline ends came to 17 bases. CDR1 and CDR2 (germline): ENHRY, SYGVKD. The CDR3 sequence is 14 residues long. The CDR3 DNA is TGTGCCATCAGTGAGTTCTCAGGGATGGAGACCCAGTTCTTC. This sequence encodes CAISEFSGMETQFF.

This clonotype was recorded at least ten times. The genes are TRBV2 and TRBJ2-1, with 12 bases matching TRBD2. Germline CDR1 and CDR2: SNHLY and FYNNEI. The trim removed 5 bases at V and 0 bases at J, leaving 8 bases unmatched. This CDR3 is 18 amino acids long. The CDR3 DNA reads as TGTGCCAGCAGTCCCCTAGCGGGAGGGGGTAGCTCCTACAATGAGCAGTTCTTC. Translation gives CASSPLAGGGSSYNEQFF.

Worth noting for this clonotype: The junction departs from the called germline gene at one end, perhaps through a read error. The J gene is TRBJ1-1, the V gene TRBV29-1; no firm D call. CDR1 is SQVTM, CDR2 ANQGSEA, per germline. The CDR3 totals 15 residues. CDR3 region: CSVEEAPSLNTGAFF. Written as DNA, the CDR3 is TGCAGCGTTGAGGAAGCTCCGAGTCTAAACACTGGAGCTTTCTTT.

This clonotype has only a few counts. The rearrangement joins TRBV18 to TRBJ1-1, with D possibly matching TRBD1 (5 bases). The CDR3 consists of 13 residues. V was cut by 3 bases and J by 7 bases, with 12 bases left in between. Germline V gene lookup returns CDR1 KGHSH and CDR2 LQKENI. CDR3: CASSPGELIEAFF. The CDR3 bases are TGTGCCAGCTCACCGGGGGAGCTTATTGAAGCTTTCTTT.

This clonotype was found many times. V gene TRBV5-1 combines with J gene TRBJ2-1; 9 nucleotides line up with TRBD1. V shed 3 bases and J 4 bases; nucleotides not matched to a gene: 8. In germline, CDR1 is SGHRS, CDR2 YFSETQ. CDR3 length equals 16 residues. The CDR3: CASSSLTGGRYNEQFF. CDR3 DNA: TGCGCCAGCAGCTCCCTGACAGGGGGAAGGTACAATGAGCAGTTCTTC.

The V and J genes are TRBV5-4 and TRBJ1-1, with D perhaps TRBD1 (5 bases). The CDR3 length is 15 residues. Trimming removed 4 bases at V and 3 bases at J, with 16 bases between. CDR1 and CDR2 (germline): SGHNT, YYREEE (reference sequence). The CDR3 loop is CASSGGGVRDTEAFF. The CDR3 bases are TGTGCCAGCAGCGGGGGAGGAGTTAGGGACACTGAAGCTTTCTTT. The whole variable domain, remainder taken from reference TRBV5-4 and TRBJ1-1, is ETGVTQSPTHLIKTRGQQVTLRCSSQSGHNTVSWYQQALGQGPQFIFQYYREEENGRGNFPPRFSGLQFPNYSSELNVNALELDDSALYLCASSGGGVRDTEAFFGQGTRLTVV.